Listed here are 17 T cell receptor beta chains from one sample, sequenced in a study of cytomegalovirus exposure and HLA in healthy donors. Primers for the PCR totalled 60 Vbeta and 13 Jbeta. Sequenced by immunoSEQ multiplex PCR; TCRdb stores in-frame clones only, minus some. Of about 25,000 clones in the sample, 79% are singletons; the top ten hold about 4.2%. Sequenced input: PBMCs. These receptor sequences come from a male donor in good health and CMV-seronegative.

The V gene is TRBV2, the J gene TRBJ1-6; the D is unclear. Trimming stripped 7 bases from V and 2 bases from J, with 12 bases between. This CDR3 region has 15 residues. CDR1 is SNHLY and CDR2 is FYNNEI in the germline V gene. The CDR3 spells CASTLGDTYNSPLHF. Here the CDR3 DNA reads TGTGCCAGCACCCTGGGAGATACCTATAATTCACCCCTCCACTTT.

The V call is TRBV4-3, the J call TRBJ1-4; 10 nucleotides agree with TRBD1. The V segment lost 0 bases and the J segment 7 bases; nucleotides outside the gene matches: 5. CDR3 length: 16 amino acids. From germline, CDR1 is LGHNA and CDR2 YSLEER. CDR3: CASSQEGTGVFEKLFF. The CDR3 region has the DNA TGCGCCAGCAGCCAAGAGGGGACAGGGGTTTTTGAAAAACTGTTTTTT.

V and J are TRBV28 and TRBJ1-5; D may be TRBD1 (6 bases). Between the trimmed V and J ends, which lost 4 bases and 0 bases, there was a span of 10 bases. In germline, CDR1 is MDHEN, CDR2 SYDVKM. The CDR3 has 15 amino acids. CDR3 in DNA: TGTGCCAGCAGTTCGGACAGCTATAGCAATCAGCCCCAGCATTTT. It is translated as CASSSDSYSNQPQHF.

In its sample, this clone was seen a few times. The DNA for the CDR3 is TGTGCCAGCAGTTTTTTGGGGGGGCGAAGAACAGATACGCAGTATTTT. As protein: CASSFLGGRRTDTQYF. V is TRBV28 and J is TRBJ2-3; possibly TRBD2 for D (7 bases). This CDR3 region has 16 residues. Germline V CDR1 and CDR2: MDHEN, SYDVKM. Trimming took off 3 bases at V and 3 bases at J, with 16 bases between the two ends.

The chain employs TRBV6-5 and TRBJ2-7, with 8 bases matching TRBD2. The CDR3 has 13 amino acids. Germline CDR1 MNHEY, CDR2 SVGAGI. V trimming: 6 bases; J trimming: 2 bases; junction bases outside the gene matches: 3. CDR3 in amino acids: CASSVAGPYEQYF. In DNA, the CDR3 is TGTGCCAGCAGCGTAGCGGGACCCTACGAGCAGTACTTC.

The chain carries TRBV27 and TRBJ1-4; maybe TRBD1 (5 bases). The ends were cut back, 0 bases at V and 4 bases at J, with 12 bases in the middle. The CDR3 contains 16 residues. Germline values: CDR1 MNHEY, CDR2 SMNVEV (reference sequence). For the CDR3, the DNA is TGTGCCAGCAGTTTATCGGTGGGACTGCTTAATGAAAAACTGTTTTTT. Translating gives CASSLSVGLLNEKLFF.

The rearrangement uses TRBV7-2 and TRBJ2-4; 8 nucleotides match TRBD2. V shed 1 base, J shed 5 bases, and the junction held 4 bases outside the gene matches. This CDR3 region has 15 residues. The germline CDR1 and CDR2 sequences are SGHTA and FQGNSA. The CDR3 DNA reads TGTGCCAGCAGCTTAGGGGCGGGGGGCGAAAACATTCAGTACTTC. Protein: CASSLGAGGENIQYF. The entire variable domain, with the rest obtained from reference TRBV7-2 and TRBJ2-4, is as follows: GAGVSQSPSNKVTEKGKDVELRCDPISGHTALYWYRQSLGQGLEFLIYFQGNSAPDKSGLPSDRFSAERTGGSVSTLTIQRTQQEDSAVYLCASSLGAGGENIQYFGAGTRLSVL.

In nucleotides, the CDR3 is TGTGCCAGCGAGAACAGGGGTAATAATTCACCCCTCCACTTT. It translates to CASENRGNNSPLHF. This chain connects TRBV28 to TRBJ1-6; TRBD1 matches 7 bases. The J segment lost 5 bases and the V segment lost 8 bases, leaving 6 bases of the junction unmatched. The CDR3 spans 14 residues. Per the germline V gene, CDR1 is MDHEN and CDR2 is SYDVKM.

As DNA, the CDR3 is TGTGCCAGCAGCTCCGGACAGAACACTGAAGCTTTCTTT. Amino acids: CASSSGQNTEAFF. This chain connects TRBV7-3 to TRBJ1-1; D is perhaps TRBD1 (5 bases). V lost 4 bases and J lost 1, with 7 bases in between. Germline CDR1 and CDR2: SGHTA and FQGTGA. This CDR3 has 13 amino acids.

This clone was found a few times. This chain links TRBV4-3 with TRBJ1-1; D might be TRBD1 (5 bases). The CDR3 sequence is 18 residues long. Trimming shortened V by 1 base and J by 4 bases, and 22 bases separated the two germline ends. CDR1 is LGHNA and CDR2 is YSLEER in the germline V gene. This CDR3 reads CASSQAPGFGGVSTEAFF. The CDR3 region has the DNA TGCGCCAGCAGCCAAGCTCCCGGTTTCGGGGGGGTGAGCACTGAAGCTTTCTTT.

V gene TRBV7-9 combines with J gene TRBJ2-7; 14 nucleotides line up with TRBD2. Germline-derived CDR1 and CDR2 are SEHNR and FQNEAQ (reference sequence). There are 16 residues in the CDR3. After removal of 4 bases from V and 9 bases from J, the junction contained 11 bases not matched to a gene. CDR3 amino acids: CASSSIGLAGGSTQYF. The DNA of the CDR3 is TGTGCCAGCAGCTCGATAGGACTAGCGGGGGGTAGTACGCAGTACTTC.

The chain links TRBV7-6 to TRBJ1-1; 9 bases agree with TRBD1. Germline trimming cut 5 bases from V and 11 bases from J; bases unmatched to any gene: 9. This CDR3 has 13 amino acids. CDR1 and CDR2 from the germline V gene are SGHVS and FNYEAQ. The DNA of the CDR3 is TGTGCCAGCAGCCCGGGGGACAGGGTTTGGGCTTTCTTT. Translation: CASSPGDRVWAFF.

This clone appeared a few times. This chain joins TRBV28 and TRBJ1-5; 8 nucleotides align to TRBD1. CDR3 length equals 13 residues. Losses at the gene ends were 5 bases for V and 6 bases for J; bases not matched to a gene: 3. Germline-derived CDR1 and CDR2 are MDHEN and SYDVKM. CDR3 DNA sequence: TGTGCCAGCAGTCAGGGGGCTGGTCAGCCCCAGCATTTT. Translated: CASSQGAGQPQHF.

The chain carries TRBV6-5 and TRBJ2-5; 8 bases line up with TRBD1. CDR1 and CDR2 (germline): MNHEY, SVGAGI. Losses at the gene ends were 2 bases for V and 9 bases for J; bases not matched to a gene: 14. The CDR3 covers 16 residues. CDR3 protein: CASSYPGGAGGEAQYF. The CDR3 DNA follows: TGTGCCAGCAGTTACCCAGGGGGCGCTGGGGGTGAGGCCCAGTACTTC.

This clone was seen more than once but under ten times. V usage is TRBV4-2 and J usage is TRBJ1-4; maybe TRBD1 (6 bases). Germline CDR1 and CDR2: LGHNA and YNFKEQ. This CDR3 is 15 amino acids long. V was trimmed by 0 bases and J by 12 bases, leaving 17 bases between them. The CDR3, as DNA: TGTGCCAGCAGCCAAGATCGGACAGCCCAACGGCAACTGTTTTTT. It yields the protein CASSQDRTAQRQLFF.

The chain has TRBV9 and TRBJ2-7, with TRBD1 matching 8 bases. Germline V gives CDR1 SGDLS, CDR2 YYNGEE. J gave up 5 bases and V 4 bases, and 8 bases lay outside the gene matches. The CDR3 covers 14 residues. CDR3 sequence (DNA): TGTGCCAGCAGCAGTGACAGGGGAATGGACGAGCAGTACTTC. Protein: CASSSDRGMDEQYF.

This clone has just one count. This chain links TRBV5-1 with TRBJ2-7; 10 nucleotides align to TRBD2. Germline trimming cut 4 bases from V and 2 bases from J; bases unmatched to any gene: 3. Germline assignment: CDR1 SGHRS and CDR2 YFSETQ. This CDR3 region has 14 residues. The CDR3 bases are TGCGCCAGCAGCATAAGCGGGGGGGCCTACGAGCAGTACTTC. Translation: CASSISGGAYEQYF.